The clone carrying this T cell receptor beta chain was recorded once. Its antigen remains unidentified. After autologous stem cell transplantation all patients relapsed, and prior brentuximab vedotin exposure differed between cohorts. Magnetic negative selection of thawed PBMCs yielded the CD8+ T cells. Profiling relied on immunoSEQ multiplex PCR, and the TCRdb table lists in-frame clones only, not all of them. The sample lists more than 10,000 clones, 80% to 85% occurring once. The data originate from a study of PD-1 blockade in classical Hodgkin lymphoma. Findings and limits, study-wide: Newly diagnosed patients had diversity similar to the baseline diversity of complete responders. It was CD4+ TCR diversity, not CD8+, that rose significantly by C4D1.

This sequence was found in a human donor with classical Hodgkin lymphoma. Sequences were derived from CD8+ T cells from blood, sampled at baseline.

CDR3 sequence reads: CASSVGTTANYGYTF. DNA for the CDR3: TGTGCCAGCAGCGTAGGCACAACTGCTAACTATGGCTACACCTTC. This chain uses TRBV9 with TRBJ1-2, with unresolved D. From germline, CDR1 is SGDLS and CDR2 YYNGEE. CDR3 length equals 15 residues. Trimming left V 0 bases short and J 0 bases short, with 9 bases between.